Listed here are 15 T cell receptor beta chains from one sample, sequenced in a study of T cells in Graves' hyperthyroidism and ophthalmopathy. RNA transcripts yielded amplified TCR beta CDR3 regions. Using the HTBI primer set, a first-round RT-PCR was run on the TCR CDR3. TCRdb passed the multiplex PCR reads through MiXCR, listing each CDR3 protein once. Among some 400,000 distinct CDR3 sequences listed, approximately 15% were seen once. Material: blood. The receptors were sampled from a man younger than 40 with Graves' hyperthyroidism that later progressed to Graves' ophthalmopathy.

In its sample, this clonotype was seen many times. The rearrangement uses TRBV11-2 and TRBJ2-1, with D possibly called TRBD1 or TRBD2 (5 bases each). The germline V and J ends were trimmed by 7 bases and 3 bases, with 16 bases remaining between them. The CDR3 has 15 residues. Looked up from germline, CDR1 is SGHAT and CDR2 is FQNNGV. The DNA for the CDR3 is TGTGCCAGCACACGACGGGACGGTGTCTACAATGAGCAGTTCTTC. Translating gives CASTRRDGVYNEQFF.

The table lists this clonotype with many counts. The chain has TRBV6-1 and TRBJ2-5, with 10 bases lining up with TRBD2. V lost 7 bases and J lost 2; bases outside the gene matches: 10. Per the germline V gene, CDR1 is MNHNS and CDR2 is SASEGT. The CDR3 is made up of 16 amino acids. The CDR3 region has the DNA TGTGCCAGCACACGAGGGCTAGCGGGGGATCAAGAGACCCAGTACTTC. As protein: CASTRGLAGDQETQYF.

The rearrangement joins TRBV29-1 to TRBJ2-1; 9 bases are a match to TRBD1. Germline loops: CDR1 SQVTM, CDR2 ANQGSEA. The CDR3 loop spans 15 amino acids. Trimming removed 5 bases from V and 7 bases from J; junction bases left unmatched: 12. The CDR3: CSVSTGGWGRNEQFF. CDR3 DNA sequence: TGCAGCGTTTCAACAGGGGGCTGGGGCAGGAATGAGCAGTTCTTC.

This clonotype was recorded at least ten times. V and J are TRBV6-6 and TRBJ2-7; no clear D. The V gene lost 0 bases and the J gene lost 1 base, with 7 bases spanning the gap. Germline CDR1 and CDR2: MNHNY and SVGAGI (reference sequence). This CDR3 has 14 amino acids. The CDR3 loop is CASSYSRQSYEQYF. CDR3 bases: TGTGCCAGCAGTTACTCGAGGCAATCCTACGAGCAGTACTTC.

In its sample, this clonotype was seen a few times. The V gene is TRBV20-1, the J gene TRBJ2-7; 12 positions match TRBD1. The germline gives CDR1 DFQATT, CDR2 SNEGSKA (reference sequence). Trimming removed 0 bases from V and 6 bases from J; junction bases left unmatched: 3. The CDR3 runs to 14 residues. DNA of the CDR3: TGCAGTGCTAGAGAAGGGACAGGGGGCTTCGAGCAGTACTTC. This encodes CSAREGTGGFEQYF.

Concerning this clonotype: A much larger clone sits a single nucleotide away, making a read error possible. This chain uses TRBV27 with TRBJ1-4; tentatively, D is TRBD1 (5 bases). The CDR3 runs 12 residues. V lost 11 bases and J 8 bases, leaving 15 bases between the germline ends. Germline V CDR1 and CDR2: MNHEY, SMNVEV (reference sequence). The CDR3 here is CAGGTPGEKLFF. DNA for the CDR3: TGTGCCGGCGGGACCCCCGGGGAAAAACTGTTTTTT.

This clonotype showed up many times. The gene calls are TRBV12-3 or TRBV12-4 and TRBJ1-1, with 8 bases matching TRBD1. The CDR3 is 15 amino acids. V was clipped by 5 bases and J by 4 bases; unmatched bases: 9. The CDR3 DNA sequence: TGTGCCAGCAGTACCGCCGGACAGGGCGGCACTGAAGCTTTCTTT. It yields the protein CASSTAGQGGTEAFF.

The chain has TRBV29-1 and TRBJ1-2; 12 positions match TRBD1. Germline lookup yields CDR1 SQVTM and CDR2 ANQGSEA. The CDR3 covers 14 residues. V gave up 6 bases and J gave up 8 bases; unmatched junction bases: 10. The DNA of the CDR3 is TGCAGCGTGCTACCGGGACAGGGGGCGCGGGGCTACACCTTC. Protein product: CSVLPGQGARGYTF.

V is TRBV20-1 and J is TRBJ1-1; D is ambiguous. Trimming pared 3 bases from V and 1 base from J, leaving 12 bases between. Germline V CDR1 and CDR2: DFQATT, SNEGSKA (reference sequence). This CDR3 has 14 amino acids. The CDR3, as DNA: TGCAGTGCTAGGCCGGCAGACTGGAACACTGAAGCTTTCTTT. Translating it yields CSARPADWNTEAFF.

This clonotype has a count of ten or more. The chain carries TRBV6-1 and TRBJ1-1; D not resolved. Germline CDR1 and CDR2: MNHNS and SASEGT. Trimming took off 7 bases at V and 10 bases at J, with 16 bases between the two ends. The CDR3 extends over 12 amino acids. This CDR3 is CASTVRDGVAFF. The CDR3 DNA sequence: TGTGCCAGCACAGTTCGAGACGGGGTAGCTTTCTTT.

The rearrangement uses TRBV7-6 and TRBJ1-5; unclear D gene. Germline loops: CDR1 SGHVS, CDR2 FNYEAQ. This CDR3 region has 16 residues. The ends were cut back, 5 bases at V and 1 base at J, with 15 bases in the middle. CDR3 DNA: TGTGCCAGCAGCCCCCTGGGTCGAGGGAGCAATCAGCCCCAGCATTTT. Residues: CASSPLGRGSNQPQHF.

Many counts were recorded for this clonotype. The chain joins TRBV14 to TRBJ2-3; D gene ambiguous. Germline V gene lookup returns CDR1 SGHDN and CDR2 FVKESK. The ends were cut back, 4 bases at V and 3 bases at J, with 8 bases in the middle. CDR3 length: 13 amino acids. The CDR3 nucleotides read TGTGCCAGCAGCCCCGTTGGAACAGATACGCAGTATTTT. This codes for CASSPVGTDTQYF.

This clonotype occurred many times. V and J are TRBV7-2 and TRBJ1-4; D gene ambiguous. The CDR3 extends over 15 amino acids. V gave up 4 bases and J gave up 3 bases, with 12 bases separating them. CDR1 and CDR2 (germline): SGHTA, FQGNSA. The CDR3, as DNA: TGTGCCAGCAGCTGGGGAGTCATGGCTAATGAAAAACTGTTTTTT. It specifies CASSWGVMANEKLFF. The entire variable domain, with the rest obtained from reference TRBV7-2 and TRBJ1-4, is as follows: GAGVSQSPSNKVTEKGKDVELRCDPISGHTALYWYRQSLGQGLEFLIYFQGNSAPDKSGLPSDRFSAERTGGSVSTLTIQRTQQEDSAVYLCASSWGVMANEKLFFGSGTQLSVL.

This clonotype was observed at least ten times. The chain couples TRBV7-9 to TRBJ2-1, with D perhaps TRBD1 or TRBD2 (5 bases each). CDR1 is SEHNR, CDR2 FQNEAQ, per germline (reference sequence). The CDR3 length is 18 residues. Trimming stripped 0 bases from V and 8 bases from J, with 23 bases between. CDR3 amino acids: CASSLAESGQGGLDEQFF. The CDR3, as DNA: TGTGCCAGCAGCTTAGCTGAGTCGGGGCAGGGTGGTTTGGATGAGCAGTTCTTC.

This clonotype was detected a few times. This may arise from a read error, as a much more abundant clone is one base away. The rearrangement links TRBV28 to TRBJ1-6, with D perhaps TRBD1 (6 bases). In germline, CDR1 is MDHEN, CDR2 SYDVKM. The CDR3 is 14 residues long. V shed 0 bases and J shed 9 bases, with 9 bases lying between them. CDR3 residues: CASSLCRGSSPLHF. In DNA form, the CDR3 reads TGTGCCAGCAGTTTATGCAGGGGATCTTCACCCCTCCACTTT. The full variable domain, in which reference TRBV28 and TRBJ1-6 provide the parts outside the CDR3, is DVKVTQSSRYLVKRTGEKVFLECVQDMDHENMFWYRQDPGLGLRLIYFSYDVKMKEKGDIPEGYSVSREKKERFSLILESASTNQTSMYLCASSLCRGSSPLHFGNGTRLTVT.